What follows are 15 T cell receptor beta chains derived from one specimen sequenced in a study of shared clonotypes between healthy human individuals. Produced via immunoSEQ multiplex PCR; TCRdb's table is partial and in-frame only. The top ten hold around 9.3% of the sample, which has 190,000 or so clones, approximately 61% seen once. The sample was memory CD4+ T cells sorted from blood. The sample's subset: CD45RA-negative fraction. These receptors came from a man aged 25-45 years in good health.

This chain links TRBV11-2 with TRBJ2-7, with 13 bases identical to TRBD2. Trimming at V came to 5 bases and at J to 6 bases, leaving 10 bases not matched to a gene. Germline V gene lookup returns CDR1 SGHAT and CDR2 FQNNGV. This CDR3 is built from 16 residues. The CDR3 DNA reads TGTGCCAGCAGCCAAGAGGTTGGGACTAGCGGGACCGAGCAGTACTTC. Translated, it gives CASSQEVGTSGTEQYF.

This chain links TRBV10-3 with TRBJ2-1; 7 nucleotides match TRBD1. V dropped 7 bases and J dropped 9; count of bases not matched to a gene: 15. Germline assignment: CDR1 ENHRY and CDR2 SYGVKD. This CDR3 contains 15 residues. The CDR3 DNA follows: TGTGCCATCATGGAGGACAGGCCGAATAGATTTGAGCAGTTCTTC. It yields the protein CAIMEDRPNRFEQFF.

This chain links TRBV19 with TRBJ2-5; a possible D gene is TRBD2 (5 bases). Trimming took off 4 bases at V and 5 bases at J, with 14 bases between the two ends. Per germline, CDR1 LNHDA and CDR2 SQIVND (reference sequence). The CDR3 totals 14 residues. The DNA of the CDR3 is TGTGCCAGTAGTAGGTTCCTAGCAACGGAGACCCAGTACTTC. This codes for CASSRFLATETQYF.

This chain joins TRBV7-8 and TRBJ2-3; D remains unclear. The CDR3 totals 14 residues. Germline CDR1 reads SGHVS; CDR2 reads FQNEAQ. Deletions cut 3 bases from V and 2 bases from J, with 9 bases between. Written as DNA, the CDR3 is TGTGCCAGCAGCTTGACGCTACCCACAGATACGCAGTATTTT. It specifies CASSLTLPTDTQYF. Full variable domain (outside the CDR3, taken from reference TRBV7-8 and TRBJ2-3): GAGVSQSPRYKVAKRGQDVALRCDPISGHVSLFWYQQALGQGPEFLTYFQNEAQLDKSGLPSDRFFAERPEGSVSTLKIQRTQQEDSAVYLCASSLTLPTDTQYFGPGTRLTVL.

This clone was detected once. The genes are TRBV28 and TRBJ2-7; the D is unclear. CDR3 length equals 15 residues. The germline CDR1 and CDR2 sequences are MDHEN and SYDVKM. The V gene lost 7 bases and the J gene lost 1 base, with 17 bases spanning the gap. The CDR3 spells CASIPSYPESYEQYF. As DNA, the CDR3 is TGTGCCAGCATCCCATCGTACCCCGAATCCTACGAGCAGTACTTC.

This clone was observed a handful of times. V gene TRBV7-9 combines with J gene TRBJ1-2; D gene unclear. V shed 1 base and J shed 9 bases, with 9 bases lying between them. The V gene's germline CDR1 is SEHNR and CDR2 FQNEAQ (reference sequence). The CDR3 runs 12 residues. DNA for the CDR3: TGTGCCAGCAGCTTAGAGGAAAGGAGCTACACCTTC. This gives the protein CASSLEERSYTF.

Note on this clone: A read error may account for a junction end that differs from germline. The chain links TRBV7-7 to TRBJ2-7, with 7 bases fitting TRBD1. The germline V gene encodes CDR1 SSHAT and CDR2 FNYEAQ (reference sequence). The CDR3 is 14 amino acids. The CDR3 is CASSLRDSSYEQYF. The CDR3 DNA follows: TGTGCTAGCAGCTTAAGGGACAGCTCCTACGAGCAGTACTTC.

The chain carries TRBV15 and TRBJ2-6; 14 nucleotides agree with TRBD2. V lost 0 bases to trimming and J lost 3 bases; unmatched junction nucleotides: 4. The CDR3 has 19 residues. Germline V gene sequence: CDR1 LNHNV, CDR2 YYDKDF (reference sequence). The CDR3 DNA is TGTGCCACCAGCAGAGATGGACTAGCGGGAGGACGTGGGGCCAACGTCCTGACTTTC. Translation: CATSRDGLAGGRGANVLTF.

The chain recombines TRBV7-9 with TRBJ2-1, with TRBD2 matching over 9 bases. Germline lookup yields CDR1 SEHNR and CDR2 FQNEAQ (reference sequence). This CDR3 has 14 amino acids. V lost 1 base and J lost 7; bases outside the gene matches: 2. CDR3: CASSLGTSVNEQFF. CDR3 coding DNA: TGTGCCAGCAGCTTAGGGACTAGCGTAAATGAGCAGTTCTTC.

The rearrangement uses TRBV19 and TRBJ1-5; D might be TRBD1 (5 bases). Germline loops: CDR1 LNHDA, CDR2 SQIVND (reference sequence). This CDR3 has 13 residues. Trimming removed 4 bases from V and 3 bases from J, with 7 bases in between. CDR3 nucleotides: TGTGCCAGTAGTACAGGGCCCAATCAGCCCCAGCATTTT. It is translated as CASSTGPNQPQHF.

The chain is built from TRBV10-1 and TRBJ2-1; 9 bases agree with TRBD1. Germline CDR1 is WNHNN and CDR2 is SYGVQD (reference sequence). The CDR3 totals 16 residues. The V and J ends lost 2 bases and 2 bases, in that order; junction bases with no gene match: 4. The CDR3 sequence is CASSEPGQGPYNEQFF. DNA of the CDR3: TGCGCCAGCAGTGAGCCGGGACAGGGTCCCTACAATGAGCAGTTCTTC.

DNA for the CDR3: TGTGCCAGCAGCCGGGACTACCTGCAGTTCTTC. Protein: CASSRDYLQFF. The chain links TRBV7-2 to TRBJ2-1, with 7 bases aligning to TRBD2. The CDR3 is made up of 11 amino acids. Germline V gene lookup returns CDR1 SGHTA and CDR2 FQGNSA. V dropped 5 bases and J dropped 12; count of bases not matched to a gene: 4.

The sample holds a few counts of this clone. The rearrangement joins TRBV10-3 to TRBJ2-2; TRBD2 aligns across 9 bases. CDR1 and CDR2 (germline): ENHRY, SYGVKD. CDR3 length: 16 amino acids. V gave up 9 bases and J gave up 7 bases; unmatched junction bases: 15. The CDR3 here is CAMERGDSRTGGELFF. The CDR3 DNA is TGTGCCATGGAGCGGGGGGACAGCAGAACAGGCGGGGAGCTGTTTTTT.

The V and J genes are TRBV15 and TRBJ2-5; the match to TRBD1 covers 7 bases. The CDR3 is 17 residues long. The V gene end was trimmed by 2 bases and the J gene end by 2 bases; junction bases not matched to a gene: 11. CDR1 is LNHNV, CDR2 YYDKDF, per germline (reference sequence). For the CDR3, the DNA is TGTGCCACCAGCAGAAGTACAGGGGTCTGGGAACAAGAGACCCAGTACTTC. Translated, it gives CATSRSTGVWEQETQYF.

The chain recombines TRBV19 with TRBJ2-4; D is perhaps TRBD2 (6 bases). The CDR3 contains 16 residues. V gave up 9 bases and J gave up 3 bases, with 21 bases separating them. Germline assignment: CDR1 LNHDA and CDR2 SQIVND (reference sequence). The CDR3 is CASRPEGGSGKNIQYF. The CDR3 DNA follows: TGTGCCAGCAGGCCGGAGGGTGGGTCGGGCAAAAACATTCAGTACTTC. Full variable domain (rest looked up from reference TRBV19 and TRBJ2-4): DGGITQSPKYLFRKEGQNVTLSCEQNLNHDAMYWYRQDPGQGLRLIYYSQIVNDFQKGDIAEGYSVSREKKESFPLTVTSAQKNPTAFYLCASRPEGGSGKNIQYFGAGTRLSVL.